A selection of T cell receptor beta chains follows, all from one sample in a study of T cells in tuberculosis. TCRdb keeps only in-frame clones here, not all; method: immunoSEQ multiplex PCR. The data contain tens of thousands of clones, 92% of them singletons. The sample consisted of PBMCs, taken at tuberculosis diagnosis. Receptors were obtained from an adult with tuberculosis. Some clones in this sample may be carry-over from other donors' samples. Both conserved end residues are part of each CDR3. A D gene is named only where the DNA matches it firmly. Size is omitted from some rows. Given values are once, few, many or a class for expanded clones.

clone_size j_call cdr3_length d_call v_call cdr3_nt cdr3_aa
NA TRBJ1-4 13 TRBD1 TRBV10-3 TGTGCCATAGGACAGGCAACTAATGAAAAACTGTTTTTT CAIGQATNEKLFF
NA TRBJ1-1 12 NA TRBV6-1 TGTGCCAGCAGTGCGGCTACCCAGGGGGCTTTCTTT CASSAATQGAFF
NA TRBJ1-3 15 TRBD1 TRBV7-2 TGTGCCAGCAGCGAAACAGGGGGCTCTGGAAACACCATATATTTT CASSETGGSGNTIYF
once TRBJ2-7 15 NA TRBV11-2 TGTGCCAGCAGCCCCCAGTGGGGGCCAACCTACGAGCAGTACTTC CASSPQWGPTYEQYF
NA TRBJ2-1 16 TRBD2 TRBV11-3 TGTGCCAGCAGCTCTCCACTAGCGGGGGGGCAGGTTGAGCAGTTCTTC CASSSPLAGGQVEQFF
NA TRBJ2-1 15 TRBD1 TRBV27 TGTGCCAGCAGTTTCGGGACAGGGGGTTTGGGTGAGCAGTTCTTC CASSFGTGGLGEQFF
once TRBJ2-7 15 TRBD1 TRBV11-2 TGTGCCAGCAGACCACCGGGACAGGGCTCCTACGAGCAGTACTTC CASRPPGQGSYEQYF
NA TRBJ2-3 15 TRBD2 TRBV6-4 TGTGCCAGCAGTCCTAGCGGGGGGGCCACAGATACGCAGTATTTT CASSPSGGATDTQYF
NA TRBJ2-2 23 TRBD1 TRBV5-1 TGCGCCAGCAGCCCCGGGACAGGGGGCAGGCTCAGCCATACCCTACGTGACACCGGGGAGCTGTTTTTT CASSPGTGGRLSHTLRDTGELFF
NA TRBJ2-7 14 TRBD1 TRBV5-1 TGCGCCAGCTCGAGACAGGGGCCTTCCTACGAGCAGTACTTC CASSRQGPSYEQYF
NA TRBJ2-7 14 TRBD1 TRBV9 TGTGCCAGCAGCGCGACAGGGGAAACCTACGAGCAGTACTTC CASSATGETYEQYF
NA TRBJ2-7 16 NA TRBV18 TGTGCCAGCTCACCACGTAGACAGACATTCTCCTACGAGCAGTACTTC CASSPRRQTFSYEQYF
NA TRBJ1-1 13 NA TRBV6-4 TGTGCCAGCAGACAGGGTGGGAACACTGAAGCTTTCTTT CASRQGGNTEAFF
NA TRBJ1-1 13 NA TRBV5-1 TGCGCTACCAGAGCGGAGGATGGGACTGAAGCTTTCTTT CATRAEDGTEAFF
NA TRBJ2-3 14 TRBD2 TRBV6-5 TGTGCCAGCAGTCTAGCGGGGGGGTCTGATACGCAGTATTTT CASSLAGGSDTQYF
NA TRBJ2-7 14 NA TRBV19 TGTGCCAGTAGATCCCTCACAGGGACCTACGAGCAGTACTTC CASRSLTGTYEQYF
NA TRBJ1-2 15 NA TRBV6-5 TGTGCCAGCAGTTACGAGCCCAACAGGGACGGTGGCTACACCTTC CASSYEPNRDGGYTF
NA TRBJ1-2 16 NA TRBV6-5 TGTGCCAGCAGTTCACAGCCTACAGGGCAGGGTGGTGGCTACACCTTC CASSSQPTGQGGGYTF
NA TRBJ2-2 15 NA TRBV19 TGTGCCAGTAAACGCGCGGCAGAGAACACCGGGGAGCTGTTTTTT CASKRAAENTGELFF
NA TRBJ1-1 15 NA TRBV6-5 TGTGCCAGCAGTTACAGACAGCTAATGAACACTGAAGCTTTCTTT CASSYRQLMNTEAFF
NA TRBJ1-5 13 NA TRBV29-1 TGCAGCGTTGAGGCAGGGGACAATCAGCCCCAGCATTTT CSVEAGDNQPQHF
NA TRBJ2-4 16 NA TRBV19 TGTGCCAGTAGTATCCCGCCCCGTCGGGGTAAAAACATTCAGTACTTC CASSIPPRRGKNIQYF
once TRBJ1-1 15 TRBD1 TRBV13 TGTGCCAGCAGCTCTGCGGACAGGGAGAACACTGAAGCTTTCTTT CASSSADRENTEAFF
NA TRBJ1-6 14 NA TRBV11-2 TGTGCCAGCAGCCCACAGGGCGGTAATTCACCCCTCCACTTT CASSPQGGNSPLHF
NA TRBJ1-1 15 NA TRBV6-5 TGTGCCAGCAGTTACTCGATGTACAGGAACACTGAAGCTTTCTTT CASSYSMYRNTEAFF
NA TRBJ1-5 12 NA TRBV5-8 TGTGCCAGCTGGGGGGTCCATCAGCCCCAGCATTTT CASWGVHQPQHF
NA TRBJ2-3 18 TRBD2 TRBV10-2 TGCGCCAGCAGTGAGTCGAGGACTAGCGGGGGGGGCACAGATACGCAGTATTTT CASSESRTSGGGTDTQYF
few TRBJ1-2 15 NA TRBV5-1 TGCGCCAGCAGCTTGGGTATCAGCCTCAGAGGTGGCTACACCTTC CASSLGISLRGGYTF
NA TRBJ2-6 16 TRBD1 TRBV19 TGTGCCAGTAGTACCCACAGGGGAAAGAGCGCCAACGTCCTGACTTTC CASSTHRGKSANVLTF
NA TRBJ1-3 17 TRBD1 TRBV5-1 TGCGCCAGCAGCTTGAGTCTGGGACAGGGGCCCGGAAACACCATATATTTT CASSLSLGQGPGNTIYF
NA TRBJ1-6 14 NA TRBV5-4 TGTGCCAGCAGCTCGCACAGGGATAGTTCACCCCTCCACTTT CASSSHRDSSPLHF
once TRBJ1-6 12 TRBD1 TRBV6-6 TGTGCCAGCCGGACAGGGCTCTCACCCCTCCACTTT CASRTGLSPLHF
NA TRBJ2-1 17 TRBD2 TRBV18 TGTGCCAGCTCACCCTATGGACTAGGGGCGACATTTAGTGAGCAGTTCTTC CASSPYGLGATFSEQFF
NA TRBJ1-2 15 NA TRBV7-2 TGTGCCAGCAGCCCCCCCCCGCTAGCTAACTATGGCTACACCTTC CASSPPPLANYGYTF
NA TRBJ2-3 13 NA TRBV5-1 TGCGCCAGCAGCTCCTCCCCACTGGATACGCAGTATTTT CASSSSPLDTQYF
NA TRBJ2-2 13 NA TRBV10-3 TGTGCCATCTCCGCGCCTGACACCGGGGAGCTGTTTTTT CAISAPDTGELFF
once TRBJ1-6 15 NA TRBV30 TGTGCCTGGAGTATGGCGGCGCGCGGTAATTCACCCCTCCACTTT CAWSMAARGNSPLHF
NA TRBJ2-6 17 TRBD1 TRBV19 TGTGCCAGTAGTACCAGACAGGGATACTCTGGGGCCAACGTCCTGACTTTC CASSTRQGYSGANVLTF
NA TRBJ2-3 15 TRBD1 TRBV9 TGTGCCAGCAGCGAACAGGGGTCTGTCACAGATACGCAGTATTTT CASSEQGSVTDTQYF
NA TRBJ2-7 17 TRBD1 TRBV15 TGTGCCACCAGCAGAAAAGACAGGGACGAGCCTTTCTACGAGCAGTACTTC CATSRKDRDEPFYEQYF
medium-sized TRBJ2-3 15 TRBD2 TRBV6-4 TGTGCCAGCAGTGAATCAGCGGGGAGCACAGATACGCAGTATTTT CASSESAGSTDTQYF
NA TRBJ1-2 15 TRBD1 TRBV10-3 TGTGCCATCAGTGAGCCATCCGGGACAGGGCTTGGCTACACCTTC CAISEPSGTGLGYTF
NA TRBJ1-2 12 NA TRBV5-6 TGTGCCAGCAGCAGAGACACCTATGGCTACACCTTC CASSRDTYGYTF
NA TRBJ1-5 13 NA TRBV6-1 TGTGCCAGCAGTGGGAGTCGCAATCAGCCCCAGCATTTT CASSGSRNQPQHF
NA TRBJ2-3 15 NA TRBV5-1 TGCGCCAGCAGCTTGGCAGACTACAGCACAGATACGCAGTATTTT CASSLADYSTDTQYF
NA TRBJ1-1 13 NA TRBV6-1 TGTGCCAGCATAGCTTTGGGGAACACTGAAGCTTTCTTT CASIALGNTEAFF
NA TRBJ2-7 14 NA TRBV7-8 TGTGCCAGCAGCTTCTCCGCAGGACTCTACGAGCAGTACTTC CASSFSAGLYEQYF
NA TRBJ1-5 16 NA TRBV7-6 TGTGCCAGCAGCTTAGGCGGCGGAGGTAGCAATCAGCCCCAGCATTTT CASSLGGGGSNQPQHF
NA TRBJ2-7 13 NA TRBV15 TGTGCCACCAGCAGAGTAGTTTCCCACGAGCAGTACTTC CATSRVVSHEQYF
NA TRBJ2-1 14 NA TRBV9 TGTGCCAGCAGCGTAGCCAGGGGCGACAATGAGCAGTTCTTC CASSVARGDNEQFF
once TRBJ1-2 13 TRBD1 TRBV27 TGTGCCAGCAGCCACAGGGGGGACTATGGCTACACCTTC CASSHRGDYGYTF
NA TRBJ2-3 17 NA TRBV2 TGTGCCAGCAGTGAAGCCGGGATCCCTGCTGGCACAGATACGCAGTATTTT CASSEAGIPAGTDTQYF
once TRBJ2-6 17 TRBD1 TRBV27 TGTGCCAGCAGTACCGTTCGGACAGGCACTGGGGCCAACGTCCTGACTTTC CASSTVRTGTGANVLTF